The following is a TCR beta chain sequence with its context. The data were produced by immunoSEQ multiplex PCR, yet TCRdb's version contains in-frame clones alone and is incomplete. Of about 220,000 clones in the sample, roughly four fifths were seen once. Between the trimmed V and J ends, which lost 1 base and 7 bases, there was a span of 17 bases. There are 16 residues in the CDR3. The V gene's germline CDR1 is SGHTA and CDR2 FQGNSA. These data come from a study of blood T cell repertoires in COVID-19. About the research overall: Nucleic acid was either cDNA or gDNA, and it came from T cells, B-cell-depleted T cells, or PBMCs.

Sequencing was done on a sample of peripheral blood. The chain couples TRBV7-2 to TRBJ2-4; possibly TRBD1 for D (6 bases). The TCR originated in a woman aged 55 to 70 with acute or convalescent COVID-19. The CDR3 DNA is TGTGCCAGCAGCTTAGGGGGGACACTCACACGGAACATTCAGTACTTC. Translated, it gives CASSLGGTLTRNIQYF.